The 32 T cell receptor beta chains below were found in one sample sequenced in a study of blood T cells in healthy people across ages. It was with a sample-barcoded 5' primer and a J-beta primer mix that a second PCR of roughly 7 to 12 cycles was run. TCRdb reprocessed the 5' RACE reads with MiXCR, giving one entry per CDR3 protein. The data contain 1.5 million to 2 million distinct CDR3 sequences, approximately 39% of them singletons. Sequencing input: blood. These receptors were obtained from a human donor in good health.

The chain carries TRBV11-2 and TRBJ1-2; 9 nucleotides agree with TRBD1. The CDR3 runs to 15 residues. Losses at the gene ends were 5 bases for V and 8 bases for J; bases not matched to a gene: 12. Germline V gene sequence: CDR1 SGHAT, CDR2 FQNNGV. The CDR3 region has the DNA TGTGCCAGCAGCCGAATGACAGGGGGTTGTATGGGCTACACCTTC. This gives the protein CASSRMTGGCMGYTF.

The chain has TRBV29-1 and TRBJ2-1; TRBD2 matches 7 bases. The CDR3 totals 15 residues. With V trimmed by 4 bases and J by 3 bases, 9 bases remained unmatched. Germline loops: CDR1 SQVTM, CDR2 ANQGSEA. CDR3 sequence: CSVVGGPNHYNEQFF. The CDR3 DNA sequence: TGCAGCGTTGTGGGAGGGCCCAACCACTACAATGAGCAGTTCTTC.

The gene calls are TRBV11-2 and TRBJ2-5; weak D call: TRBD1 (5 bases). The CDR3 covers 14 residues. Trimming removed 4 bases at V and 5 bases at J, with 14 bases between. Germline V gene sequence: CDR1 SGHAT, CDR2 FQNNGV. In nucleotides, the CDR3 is TGTGCCAGCAGCTCCCCCAGGGCTGGGGAGACCCAGTACTTC. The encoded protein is CASSSPRAGETQYF.

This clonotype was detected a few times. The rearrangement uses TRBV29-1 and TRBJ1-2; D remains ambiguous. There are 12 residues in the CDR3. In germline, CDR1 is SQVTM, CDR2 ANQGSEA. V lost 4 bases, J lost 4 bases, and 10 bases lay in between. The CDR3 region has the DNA TGCAGCGTTGGTGACCGGGCCTATGGCTACACCTTC. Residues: CSVGDRAYGYTF.

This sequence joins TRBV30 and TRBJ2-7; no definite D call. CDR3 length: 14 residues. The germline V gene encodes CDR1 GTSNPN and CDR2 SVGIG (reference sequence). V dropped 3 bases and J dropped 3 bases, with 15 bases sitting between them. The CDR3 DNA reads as TGTGCCTGGAGCGTCCAGCTGCAAAACTACGAGCAGTACTTC. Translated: CAWSVQLQNYEQYF.

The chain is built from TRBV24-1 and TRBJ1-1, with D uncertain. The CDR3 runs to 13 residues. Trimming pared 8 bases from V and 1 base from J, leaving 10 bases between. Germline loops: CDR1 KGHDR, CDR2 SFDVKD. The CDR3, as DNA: TGTGCCACCAAAGGTCAGGAGAACACTGAAGCTTTCTTT. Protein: CATKGQENTEAFF.

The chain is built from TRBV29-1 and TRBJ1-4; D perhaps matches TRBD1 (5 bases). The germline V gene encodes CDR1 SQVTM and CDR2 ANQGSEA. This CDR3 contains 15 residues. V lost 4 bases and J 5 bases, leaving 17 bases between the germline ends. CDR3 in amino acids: CSVGPNGGVNEKLFF. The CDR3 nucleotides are TGCAGCGTTGGCCCGAACGGAGGGGTCAATGAAAAACTGTTTTTT.

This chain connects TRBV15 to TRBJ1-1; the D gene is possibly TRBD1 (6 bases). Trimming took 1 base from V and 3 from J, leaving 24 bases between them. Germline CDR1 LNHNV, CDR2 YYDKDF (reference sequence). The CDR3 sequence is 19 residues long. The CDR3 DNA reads TGTGCCACCAGCAGAGTTACGGGGGCAGCTCCATATCGGGACACTGAAGCTTTCTTT. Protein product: CATSRVTGAAPYRDTEAFF.

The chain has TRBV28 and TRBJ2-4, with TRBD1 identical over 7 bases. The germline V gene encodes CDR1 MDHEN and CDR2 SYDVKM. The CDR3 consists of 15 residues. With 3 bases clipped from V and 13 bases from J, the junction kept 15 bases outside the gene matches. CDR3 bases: TGTGCCAGCAGTTTTCCGGGACAGTCCTACAATGAGCAGTACTTC. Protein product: CASSFPGQSYNEQYF. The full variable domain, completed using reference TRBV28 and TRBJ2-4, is DVKVTQSSRYLVKRTGEKVFLECVQDMDHENMFWYRQDPGLGLRLIYFSYDVKMKEKGDIPEGYSVSREKKERFSLILESASTNQTSMYLCASSFPGQSYNEQYFGAGTRLSVL.

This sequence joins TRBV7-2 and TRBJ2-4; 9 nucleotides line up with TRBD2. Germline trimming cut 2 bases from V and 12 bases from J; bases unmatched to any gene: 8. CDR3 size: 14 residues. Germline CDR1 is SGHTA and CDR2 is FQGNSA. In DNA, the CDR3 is TGTGCCAGCAGCTTATACGGCGCGGGGGGGACTCAGTACTTC. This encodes CASSLYGAGGTQYF.

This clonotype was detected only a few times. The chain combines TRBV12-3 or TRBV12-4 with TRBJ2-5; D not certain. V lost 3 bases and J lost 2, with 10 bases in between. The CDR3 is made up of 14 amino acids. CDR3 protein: CASSFSPGQETQYF. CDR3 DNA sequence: TGTGCCAGCAGTTTTTCCCCAGGACAAGAGACCCAGTACTTC.

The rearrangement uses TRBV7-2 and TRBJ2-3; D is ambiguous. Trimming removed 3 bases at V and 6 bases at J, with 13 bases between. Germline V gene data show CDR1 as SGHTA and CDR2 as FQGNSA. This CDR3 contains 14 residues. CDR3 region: CASSLAWNLDTQYF. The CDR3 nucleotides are TGTGCCAGCAGCTTGGCTTGGAATCTGGATACGCAGTATTTT.

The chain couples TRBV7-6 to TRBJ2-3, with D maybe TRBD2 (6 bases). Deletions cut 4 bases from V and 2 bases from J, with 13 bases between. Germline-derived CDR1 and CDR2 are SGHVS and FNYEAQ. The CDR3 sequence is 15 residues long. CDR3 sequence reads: CASSSYGGSTDTQYF. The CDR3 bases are TGTGCCAGCAGCTCTTACGGGGGTTCCACAGATACGCAGTATTTT.

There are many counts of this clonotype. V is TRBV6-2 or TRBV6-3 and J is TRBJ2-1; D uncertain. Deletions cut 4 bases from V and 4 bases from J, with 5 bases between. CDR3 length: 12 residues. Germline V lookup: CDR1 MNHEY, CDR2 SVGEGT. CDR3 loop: CASSSRYNEQFF. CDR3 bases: TGTGCCAGCAGTTCCAGGTACAATGAGCAGTTCTTC.

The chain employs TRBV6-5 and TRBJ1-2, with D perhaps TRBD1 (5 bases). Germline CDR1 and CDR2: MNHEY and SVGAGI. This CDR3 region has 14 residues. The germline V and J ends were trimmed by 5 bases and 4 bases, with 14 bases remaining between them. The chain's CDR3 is CASSGDLLTYGYTF. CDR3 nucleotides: TGTGCCAGCAGTGGGGACCTCCTGACCTATGGCTACACCTTC.

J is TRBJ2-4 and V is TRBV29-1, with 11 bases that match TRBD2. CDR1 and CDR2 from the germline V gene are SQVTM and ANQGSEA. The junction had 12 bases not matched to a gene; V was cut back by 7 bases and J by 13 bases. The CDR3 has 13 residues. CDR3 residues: CSASLAGGLEQYF. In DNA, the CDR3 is TGCAGCGCCTCTCTAGCGGGGGGACTTGAGCAGTACTTC.

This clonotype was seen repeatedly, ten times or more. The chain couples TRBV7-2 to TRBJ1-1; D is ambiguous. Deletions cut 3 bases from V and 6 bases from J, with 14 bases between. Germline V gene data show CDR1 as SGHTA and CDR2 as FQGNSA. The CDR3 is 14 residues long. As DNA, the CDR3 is TGTGCCAGCAGCTTGTTTGCCGAAAGGGCTGAAGCTTTCTTT. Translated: CASSLFAERAEAFF.

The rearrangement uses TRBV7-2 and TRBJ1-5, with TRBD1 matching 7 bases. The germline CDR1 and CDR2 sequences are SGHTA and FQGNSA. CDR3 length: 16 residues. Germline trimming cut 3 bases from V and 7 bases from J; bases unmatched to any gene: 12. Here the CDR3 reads CASSFTGTEYFQPQHF. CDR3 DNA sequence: TGTGCCAGCAGCTTTACCGGGACAGAATATTTCCAGCCCCAGCATTTT. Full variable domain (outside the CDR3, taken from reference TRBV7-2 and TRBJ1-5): GAGVSQSPSNKVTEKGKDVELRCDPISGHTALYWYRQSLGQGLEFLIYFQGNSAPDKSGLPSDRFSAERTGGSVSTLTIQRTQQEDSAVYLCASSFTGTEYFQPQHFGDGTRLSIL.

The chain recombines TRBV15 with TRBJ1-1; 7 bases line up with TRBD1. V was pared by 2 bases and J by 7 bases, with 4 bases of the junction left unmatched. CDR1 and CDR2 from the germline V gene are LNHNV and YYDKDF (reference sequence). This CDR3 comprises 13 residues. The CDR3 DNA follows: TGTGCCACCAGCAGAAAAGGGACAGATGAAGCTTTCTTT. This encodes CATSRKGTDEAFF.

The CDR3 loop reads CSARERTGEETQYF. DNA of the CDR3: TGCAGTGCTCGTGAAAGGACAGGGGAAGAGACCCAGTACTTC. The chain couples TRBV20-1 to TRBJ2-5, with 9 bases aligning to TRBD1. CDR3 size: 14 residues. V gave up 5 bases and J gave up 3 bases; unmatched junction bases: 7. CDR1 is DFQATT, CDR2 SNEGSKA, per germline (reference sequence).

CDR3 region: CASSQGSGGAVETQYF. CDR3 DNA sequence: TGCGCCAGCAGCCAGGGGTCAGGGGGGGCCGTAGAGACCCAGTACTTC. The chain carries TRBV4-3 and TRBJ2-7; D assignment may be TRBD1 or TRBD2 (7 bases each). The J call may be mistaken, given a closer DNA end match to TRBJ2-5. Germline assignment: CDR1 LGHNA and CDR2 YSLEER. The CDR3 length is 16 residues.

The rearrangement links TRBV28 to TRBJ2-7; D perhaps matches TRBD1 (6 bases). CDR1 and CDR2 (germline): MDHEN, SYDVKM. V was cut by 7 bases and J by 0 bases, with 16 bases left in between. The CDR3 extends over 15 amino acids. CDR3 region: CASTAGQPNSYEQYF. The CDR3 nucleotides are TGTGCCAGCACTGCTGGACAGCCAAACTCCTACGAGCAGTACTTC.

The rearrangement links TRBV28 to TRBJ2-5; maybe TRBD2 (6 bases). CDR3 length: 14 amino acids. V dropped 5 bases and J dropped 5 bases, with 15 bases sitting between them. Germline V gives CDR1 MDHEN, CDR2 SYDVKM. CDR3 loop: CASSDPGRQETQYF. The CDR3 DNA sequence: TGTGCCAGCAGTGACCCCGGGAGACAGGAGACCCAGTACTTC.

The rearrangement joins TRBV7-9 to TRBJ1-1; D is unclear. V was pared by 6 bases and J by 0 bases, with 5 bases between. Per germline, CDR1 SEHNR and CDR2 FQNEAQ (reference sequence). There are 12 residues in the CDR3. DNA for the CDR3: TGTGCCAGCAGGGTTATGAACACTGAAGCTTTCTTT. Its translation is CASRVMNTEAFF.

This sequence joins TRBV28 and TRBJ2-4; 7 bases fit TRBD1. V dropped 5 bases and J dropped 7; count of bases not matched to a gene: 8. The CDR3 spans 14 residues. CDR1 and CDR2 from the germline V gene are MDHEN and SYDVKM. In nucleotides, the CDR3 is TGTGCCAGCAGTACCAATCAGGGGGTCAACATTCAGTACTTC. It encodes CASSTNQGVNIQYF.

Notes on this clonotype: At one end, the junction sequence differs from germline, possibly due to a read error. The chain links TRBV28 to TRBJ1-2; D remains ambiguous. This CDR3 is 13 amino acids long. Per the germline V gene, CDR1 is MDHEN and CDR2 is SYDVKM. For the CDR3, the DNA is TGTGCCAGCAGTCCTTCCGGCACCTATAGCTACACCTTC. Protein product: CASSPSGTYSYTF.

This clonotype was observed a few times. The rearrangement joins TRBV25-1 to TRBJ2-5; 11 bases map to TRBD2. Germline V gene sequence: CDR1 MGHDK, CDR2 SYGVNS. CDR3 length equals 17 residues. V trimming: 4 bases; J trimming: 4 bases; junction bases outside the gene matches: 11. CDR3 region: CASSGGATSGGRETQYF. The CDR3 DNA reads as TGTGCCAGCAGTGGAGGAGCAACTAGCGGGGGTCGAGAGACCCAGTACTTC. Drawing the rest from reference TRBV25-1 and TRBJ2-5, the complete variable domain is EADIYQTPRYLVIGTGKKITLECSQTMGHDKMYWYQQDPGMELHLIHYSYGVNSTEKGDLSSESTVSRIRTEHFPLTLESARPSHTSQYLCASSGGATSGGRETQYFGPGTRLLVL.

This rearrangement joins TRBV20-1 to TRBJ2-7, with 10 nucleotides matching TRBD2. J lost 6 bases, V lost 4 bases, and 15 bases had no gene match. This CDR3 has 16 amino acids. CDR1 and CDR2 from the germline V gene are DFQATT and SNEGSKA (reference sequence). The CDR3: CSATLETSGWRGEQYF. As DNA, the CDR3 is TGCAGTGCTACCCTGGAGACTAGCGGGTGGAGGGGCGAGCAGTACTTC.

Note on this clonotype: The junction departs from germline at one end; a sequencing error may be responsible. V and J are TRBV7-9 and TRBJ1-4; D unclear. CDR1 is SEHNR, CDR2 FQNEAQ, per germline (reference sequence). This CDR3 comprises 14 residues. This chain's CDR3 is CASNLQSGREKRFF. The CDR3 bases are TGTGCCAGCAACCTCCAAAGCGGGCGTGAAAAACGGTTTTTT.

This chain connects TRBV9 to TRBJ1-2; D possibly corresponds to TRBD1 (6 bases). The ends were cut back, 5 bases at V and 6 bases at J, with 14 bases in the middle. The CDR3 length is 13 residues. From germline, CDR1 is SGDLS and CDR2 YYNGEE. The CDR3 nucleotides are TGTGCCAGCAGAGACCAGGGGTTGCATGGCTACACCTTC. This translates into CASRDQGLHGYTF.

CDR3 loop: CASSGQGQGASEQYF. The CDR3, as DNA: TGTGCCAGCTCCGGACAGGGACAGGGGGCGTCTGAGCAGTACTTC. This chain links TRBV18 with TRBJ2-7, with TRBD1 matching 12 bases. There are 15 residues in the CDR3. The germline gives CDR1 KGHSH, CDR2 LQKENI. Losses at the gene ends were 6 bases for V and 7 bases for J; bases not matched to a gene: 10.

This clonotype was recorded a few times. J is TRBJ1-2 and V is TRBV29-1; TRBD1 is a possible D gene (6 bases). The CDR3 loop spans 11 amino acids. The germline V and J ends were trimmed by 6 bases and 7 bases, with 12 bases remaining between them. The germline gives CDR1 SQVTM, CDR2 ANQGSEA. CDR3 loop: CSVAGDLGYTF. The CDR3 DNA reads TGCAGCGTCGCAGGGGACCTTGGCTACACCTTC.